A single sample gave rise to the 20 T cell receptor beta chains below, sequenced in a study of T cell repertoires in cytomegalovirus infection (dated by TCRdb to the late 2010s). Taken with the paper, the label for treatment or condition translates to: in vitro stimulation with specific CMV peptide epitopes to enrich CMV-specific T cells. Sequencing took place on an Illumina HiSeq 1500. TCRdb's own reprocessing of the public reads used fastp at Q25 and MiXCR and kept productive beta chains. Identical CDR3 proteins give one entry, which carries the most common genes and DNA. The sample table records 50,000 or so distinct CDR3 sequences; about 21% of these occur just once. Less than 70% of the sample belongs to the ten largest clones. These TCRs are of unknown antigen specificity. The material was CD8+ T cells from cultured PBMCs, obtained from culture after CMV antigen stimulation. The receptor set was obtained from a human donor in good health (CMV status not recorded). Some clones in this sample may be carry-over from other donors' samples.

This clonotype was counted at least ten times. The rearrangement uses TRBV11-2 and TRBJ1-2; a weak D match, TRBD1 (5 bases). Germline V gene lookup returns CDR1 SGHAT and CDR2 FQNNGV. This CDR3 is 16 amino acids long. The V end lost 4 bases, the J end lost 5 bases, and 20 bases lay between the germline ends. CDR3 coding DNA: TGTGCCAGCAGCTCCCCGAGGGACCTCAATAGATATGGCTACACCTTC. As protein: CASSSPRDLNRYGYTF.

This clonotype came up a few times. The genes are TRBV15 and TRBJ2-1; unclear D gene. Germline CDR1 LNHNV, CDR2 YYDKDF (reference sequence). The CDR3 runs to 14 residues. V was clipped by 0 bases and J by 8 bases, with 11 bases between them. The DNA for the CDR3 is TGTGCCACCAGCAGAGAAAGGGCTCGCGATGAGCAGTTCTTC. It specifies CATSRERARDEQFF.

This clonotype was observed once. This chain joins TRBV20-1 and TRBJ2-7, with TRBD2 matching 13 bases. V trimming: 4 bases; J trimming: 1 base; junction bases outside the gene matches: 4. Germline V gives CDR1 DFQATT, CDR2 SNEGSKA (reference sequence). There are 15 residues in the CDR3. CDR3 residues: CSATRTSGGSYEQYF. As DNA, the CDR3 is TGCAGTGCTACCCGGACTAGCGGGGGTTCCTACGAGCAGTACTTC.

The chain recombines TRBV6-2 or TRBV6-3 with TRBJ2-7; tentative D call: TRBD1 (6 bases). The CDR3 covers 14 residues. V lost 7 bases and J 4 bases, leaving 17 bases between the germline ends. Per germline, CDR1 MNHEY and CDR2 SVGEGT. The CDR3 DNA is TGTGCCAGCAATGACCTACAGGGTATGTACGAGCAGTACTTC. It codes for CASNDLQGMYEQYF.

The chain combines TRBV6-1 with TRBJ1-5, with TRBD1 identical over 8 bases. The CDR3 length is 15 residues. Germline loops: CDR1 MNHNS, CDR2 SASEGT. Trimming at V came to 5 bases and at J to 3 bases, leaving 6 bases not matched to a gene. CDR3 coding DNA: TGTGCCAGCAGTCGAGGACAGGGCCTCAATCAGCCCCAGCATTTT. It codes for CASSRGQGLNQPQHF.

This clonotype was picked up a small number of times. V gene TRBV12-3 or TRBV12-4 combines with J gene TRBJ2-7; 7 nucleotides agree with TRBD1. The CDR3 extends over 15 amino acids. V gave up 5 bases and J gave up 0 bases; unmatched junction bases: 7. The CDR3 coding sequence is TGTGCCAGCAGTGGTGGACAGGTACCCTCCTACGAGCAGTACTTC. As protein: CASSGGQVPSYEQYF.

This clonotype occurred many times. V is TRBV7-9 and J is TRBJ2-4; D is perhaps TRBD1 (6 bases). CDR1 is SEHNR and CDR2 is FQNEAQ in the germline V gene (reference sequence). CDR3 length equals 14 residues. V was clipped by 0 bases and J by 5 bases, with 8 bases between them. This CDR3 reads CASSLAQGQNIQYF. As DNA, the CDR3 is TGTGCCAGCAGCTTAGCCCAGGGGCAAAACATTCAGTACTTC.

This clonotype was found a few times. The rearrangement uses TRBV19 and TRBJ1-4; no definite D call. The V end was cut by 6 bases, the J end by 6 bases, with 17 bases between. The CDR3 is 15 amino acids. Germline CDR1 LNHDA, CDR2 SQIVND (reference sequence). The CDR3 sequence: CASSSGPFPDEKLFF. CDR3 DNA sequence: TGTGCCAGTAGCTCAGGACCCTTCCCAGATGAAAAACTGTTTTTT.

Many counts were recorded for this clonotype. The CDR3 loop reads CASSFLPPGQMNTEAFF. The CDR3 DNA follows: TGTGCCAGCTCATTTCTCCCCCCGGGACAGATGAACACTGAAGCTTTCTTT. The chain joins TRBV18 to TRBJ1-1; TRBD1 aligns across 7 bases. Germline V gene sequence: CDR1 KGHSH, CDR2 LQKENI. The CDR3 length is 17 residues. Germline trimming cut 5 bases from V and 0 bases from J; bases unmatched to any gene: 12. The whole variable domain, filled in from reference TRBV18 and TRBJ1-1, reads NAGVMQNPRHLVRRRGQEARLRCSPMKGHSHVYWYRQLPEEGLKFMVYLQKENIIDESGMPKERFSAEFPKEGPSILRIQQVVRGDSAAYFCASSFLPPGQMNTEAFFGQGTRLTVV.

This clonotype was seen at least ten times. The V and J genes are TRBV20-1 and TRBJ2-1, with 9 bases that match TRBD1. The CDR3 has 13 residues. Per the germline V gene, CDR1 is DFQATT and CDR2 is SNEGSKA (reference sequence). V was clipped by 3 bases and J by 7 bases; unmatched bases: 4. The CDR3 here is CSARGDRENEQFF. The CDR3 DNA reads TGCAGTGCTAGGGGGGACAGGGAGAATGAGCAGTTCTTC.

The rearrangement joins TRBV5-5 to TRBJ2-1; a weak D match, TRBD1 (6 bases). The V gene lost 4 bases and the J gene lost 7 bases, with 12 bases spanning the gap. Germline V gene data show CDR1 as SGHKS and CDR2 as YYEKEE (reference sequence). This CDR3 comprises 13 residues. The CDR3 sequence is CASSGGQTNEQFF. The CDR3 nucleotides read TGTGCCAGCAGCGGAGGACAGACAAATGAGCAGTTCTTC.

At least ten counts were recorded for this clonotype. This chain links TRBV27 with TRBJ2-1, with D perhaps matching TRBD2 (5 bases). Germline V gives CDR1 MNHEY, CDR2 SMNVEV (reference sequence). The V gene lost 8 bases and the J gene lost 7 bases, with 12 bases spanning the gap. The CDR3 contains 12 residues. This chain's CDR3 is CASRRGMNEQFF. In nucleotides, the CDR3 is TGTGCCAGCCGACGAGGGATGAATGAGCAGTTCTTC.

In its sample, this clonotype was seen a few times. This chain uses TRBV19 with TRBJ2-2; 9 bases fit TRBD1. Losses at the gene ends were 7 bases for V and 6 bases for J; bases not matched to a gene: 9. Per germline, CDR1 LNHDA and CDR2 SQIVND (reference sequence). This CDR3 has 15 amino acids. DNA of the CDR3: TGTGCCAGTAAGGTCCGGGACAGGGTTCCCGGGGAGCTGTTTTTT. This encodes CASKVRDRVPGELFF. Full variable domain (rest looked up from reference TRBV19 and TRBJ2-2): DGGITQSPKYLFRKEGQNVTLSCEQNLNHDAMYWYRQDPGQGLRLIYYSQIVNDFQKGDIAEGYSVSREKKESFPLTVTSAQKNPTAFYLCASKVRDRVPGELFFGEGSRLTVL.

This clonotype showed up many times. This chain connects TRBV10-3 to TRBJ1-2; 7 bases match TRBD1. Per germline, CDR1 ENHRY and CDR2 SYGVKD. The CDR3 length is 17 residues. The trim removed 9 bases at V and 2 bases at J, leaving 18 bases unmatched. The CDR3 sequence is CAIRSDGPGGRNYGYTF. In DNA, the CDR3 is TGTGCCATACGAAGCGATGGGCCAGGGGGTCGGAACTATGGCTACACCTTC.

A note on this clonotype: This clone may be a read error of a much larger clone one base away. This chain links TRBV7-6 with TRBJ2-7, with D unresolved. The CDR3 has 12 residues. The germline V gene has CDR1 SGHVS and CDR2 FNYEAQ. The CDR3 region has the DNA TGTGCCAGGAGCTTAAGTCGGTACGAGCAGTACTTC. Translating gives CARSLSRYEQYF.

This clonotype was seen at least ten times. The chain combines TRBV4-1 with TRBJ2-7; 7 bases are shared with TRBD1. CDR1 and CDR2 from the germline V gene are MGHRA and YSYEKL. The CDR3 is made up of 16 amino acids. V trimming: 5 bases; J trimming: 0 bases; junction bases outside the gene matches: 10. Written as DNA, the CDR3 is TGCGCCAGCAGCTTTCAAGATCAGGGGGTCTCCTACGAGCAGTACTTC. Its protein is CASSFQDQGVSYEQYF.

At least ten counts were recorded for this clonotype. The CDR3 is CASSPRTQQPQHF. Here the CDR3 DNA reads TGTGCCAGCAGCCCTCGGACACAACAGCCCCAGCATTTT. The chain carries TRBV6-2 or TRBV6-3 and TRBJ1-5, with D possibly matching TRBD1 (5 bases). The CDR3 totals 13 residues. Germline CDR1 is MNHEY and CDR2 is SVGEGT. V gave up 6 bases and J gave up 7 bases, with 13 bases separating them.

This clonotype was recorded only once. This chain links TRBV28 with TRBJ2-4; 9 nucleotides match TRBD1. The CDR3 totals 20 residues. Trimming cost V 1 base and J 0 bases; bases outside gene matches: 13. Germline CDR1 is MDHEN and CDR2 is SYDVKM. The CDR3 loop is CASSLFRPKGQGLAKNIQYF. For the CDR3, the DNA is TGTGCCAGCAGTTTATTTCGTCCGAAGGGACAGGGTCTAGCCAAAAACATTCAGTACTTC. The entire variable domain, with the rest obtained from reference TRBV28 and TRBJ2-4, is as follows: DVKVTQSSRYLVKRTGEKVFLECVQDMDHENMFWYRQDPGLGLRLIYFSYDVKMKEKGDIPEGYSVSREKKERFSLILESASTNQTSMYLCASSLFRPKGQGLAKNIQYFGAGTRLSVL.

This clonotype has ten or more counts. The V gene is TRBV7-8, the J gene TRBJ2-1; D may be TRBD1 (7 bases). V was clipped by 3 bases and J by 6 bases, with 18 bases between them. The CDR3 covers 16 residues. Germline CDR1 reads SGHVS; CDR2 reads FQNEAQ. This CDR3 reads CASSFPRQGLLNEQFF. The DNA of the CDR3 is TGTGCCAGCAGCTTTCCCCGACAGGGACTGCTCAATGAGCAGTTCTTC.

J is TRBJ1-2 and V is TRBV5-6; D remains ambiguous. CDR1 and CDR2 from the germline V gene are SGHDT and YYEEEE. This CDR3 is built from 13 residues. Trimming removed 3 bases from V and 4 bases from J, with 10 bases in between. DNA of the CDR3: TGTGCCAGCAGCTCTGGCGGACCCTATGGCTACACCTTC. Protein: CASSSGGPYGYTF.